Detailed here is one T cell receptor beta chain. The data originate from a study of T cell clonotyping in hematopoietic cell transplantation. Study-wide context: Recipient samples before transplant were obtained post-cytoreduction.

Trimming took 5 bases from V and 0 from J, leaving 11 bases between them. The germline gives CDR1 SQVTM, CDR2 ANQGSEA. The CDR3 runs to 13 residues. The assay was immunoSEQ multiplex PCR, and TCRdb's table has in-frame clones only and misses some. The table lists about 19,000 clones, 77% of them singletons, with around a sixth in the top ten. The time point denotes: recipient sample about 28 days before transplant, after cytoreduction. The sample consisted of peripheral blood mononuclear cells, taken before stem cell transplant. The receptor was isolated from a man aged 60 to 75 with acute myeloid leukemia. Some clones in this sample may be carry-over from other donors' samples. The V call is TRBV29-1, the J call TRBJ2-7, with D uncertain. CDR3 bases: TGCAGCGTTTTGGACGGGTACTCCTACGAGCAGTACTTC. Translation gives CSVLDGYSYEQYF.